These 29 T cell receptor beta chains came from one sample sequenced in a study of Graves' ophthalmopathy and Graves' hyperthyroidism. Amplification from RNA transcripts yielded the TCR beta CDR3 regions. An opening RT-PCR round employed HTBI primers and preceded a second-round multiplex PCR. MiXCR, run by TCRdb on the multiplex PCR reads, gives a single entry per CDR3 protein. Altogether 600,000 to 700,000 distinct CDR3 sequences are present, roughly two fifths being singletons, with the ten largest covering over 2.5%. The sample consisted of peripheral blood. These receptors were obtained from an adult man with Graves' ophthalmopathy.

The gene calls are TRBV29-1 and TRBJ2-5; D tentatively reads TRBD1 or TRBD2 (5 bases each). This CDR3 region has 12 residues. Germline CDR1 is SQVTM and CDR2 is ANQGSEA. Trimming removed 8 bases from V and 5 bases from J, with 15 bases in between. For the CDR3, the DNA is TGCAGCTTGGGGACCGGGTGGGAGACCCAGTACTTC. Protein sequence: CSLGTGWETQYF.

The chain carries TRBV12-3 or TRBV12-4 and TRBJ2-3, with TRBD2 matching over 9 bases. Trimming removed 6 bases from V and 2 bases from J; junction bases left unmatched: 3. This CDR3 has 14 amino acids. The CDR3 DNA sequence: TGTGCCAGCAGGACTAGCGGATACACAGATACGCAGTATTTT. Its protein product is CASRTSGYTDTQYF.

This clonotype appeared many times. The CDR3 bases are TGTGCCAGCAGTGCGGGGACCGGGACTGGCTACACCTTC. Translated: CASSAGTGTGYTF. This chain links TRBV12-3 or TRBV12-4 with TRBJ1-2, with TRBD1 as a possible D gene (5 bases). V lost 5 bases and J lost 7, with 14 bases in between. There are 13 residues in the CDR3.

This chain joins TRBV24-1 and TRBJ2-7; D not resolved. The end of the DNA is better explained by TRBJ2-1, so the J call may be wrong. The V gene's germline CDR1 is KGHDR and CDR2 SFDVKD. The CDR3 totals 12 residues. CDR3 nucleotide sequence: TGTGCCACCAGTGATTTGTACGGAGAGCAGTTCTTC. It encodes CATSDLYGEQFF.

CDR3 in DNA: TGCGCCAGCAGCTTGGAAGGGTTCGAGCAGTACTTC. It specifies CASSLEGFEQYF. V usage is TRBV5-1 and J usage is TRBJ2-7; the D is unclear. V was pared by 0 bases and J by 6 bases, with 7 bases between. The CDR3 is 12 amino acids. The V gene's germline CDR1 is SGHRS and CDR2 YFSETQ.

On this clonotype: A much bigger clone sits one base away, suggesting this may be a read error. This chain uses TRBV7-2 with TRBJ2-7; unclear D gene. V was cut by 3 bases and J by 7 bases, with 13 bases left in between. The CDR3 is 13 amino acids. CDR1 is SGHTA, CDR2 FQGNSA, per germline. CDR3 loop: CASSFGQYNEQYF. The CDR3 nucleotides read TGTGCCAGCAGCTTCGGGCAGTACAATGAGCAGTACTTC.

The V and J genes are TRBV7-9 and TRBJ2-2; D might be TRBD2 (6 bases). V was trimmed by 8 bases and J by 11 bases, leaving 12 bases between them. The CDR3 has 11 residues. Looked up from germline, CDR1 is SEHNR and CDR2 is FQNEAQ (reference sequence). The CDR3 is CASEAAGELFF. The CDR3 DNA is TGTGCCAGCGAGGCAGCGGGCGAGCTGTTTTTT.

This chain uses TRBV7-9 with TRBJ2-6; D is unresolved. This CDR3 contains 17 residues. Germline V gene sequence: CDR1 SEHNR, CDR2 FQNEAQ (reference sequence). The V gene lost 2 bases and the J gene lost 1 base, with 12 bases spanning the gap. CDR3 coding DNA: TGTGCCAGCAGCTTAACGGGCAGACCTTCTGGGGCCAACGTCCTGACTTTC. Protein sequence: CASSLTGRPSGANVLTF.

CDR3 loop: CAISATGQDGYEQYF. The CDR3 bases are TGTGCCATCAGTGCGACAGGTCAGGATGGCTACGAGCAGTACTTC. The chain joins TRBV10-3 to TRBJ2-7, with D maybe TRBD1 (6 bases). Germline loops: CDR1 ENHRY, CDR2 SYGVKD. Trimming removed 4 bases at V and 3 bases at J, with 16 bases between. The length of the CDR3 is 15 residues.

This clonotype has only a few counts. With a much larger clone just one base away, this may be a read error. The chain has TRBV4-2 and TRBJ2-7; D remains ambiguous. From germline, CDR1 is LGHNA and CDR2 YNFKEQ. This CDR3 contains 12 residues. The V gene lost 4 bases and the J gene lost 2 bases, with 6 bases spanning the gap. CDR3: CASSRSTYEQYF. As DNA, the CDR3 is TGTGCCAGCAGCCGTAGTACCTACGAGCAGTACTTC.

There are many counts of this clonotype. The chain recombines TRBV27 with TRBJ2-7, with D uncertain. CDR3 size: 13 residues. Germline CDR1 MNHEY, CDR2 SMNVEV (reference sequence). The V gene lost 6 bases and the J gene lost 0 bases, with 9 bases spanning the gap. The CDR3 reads CASSVKYSYEQYF. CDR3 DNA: TGTGCCAGCAGCGTCAAGTACTCCTACGAGCAGTACTTC.

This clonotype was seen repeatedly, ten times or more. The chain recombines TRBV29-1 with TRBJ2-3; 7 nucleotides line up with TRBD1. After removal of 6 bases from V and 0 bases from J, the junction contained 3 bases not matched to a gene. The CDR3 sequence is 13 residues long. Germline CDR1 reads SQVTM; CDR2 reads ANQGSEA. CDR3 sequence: CSVGDSSTDTQYF. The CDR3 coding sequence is TGCAGCGTCGGGGACAGCAGCACAGATACGCAGTATTTT.

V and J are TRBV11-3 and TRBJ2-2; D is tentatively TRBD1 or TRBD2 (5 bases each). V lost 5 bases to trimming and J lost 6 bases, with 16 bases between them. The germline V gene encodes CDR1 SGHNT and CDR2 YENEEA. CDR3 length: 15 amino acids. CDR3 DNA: TGTGCCAGCAGCCACGGGACCCTCTCGGCCGGGGAGCTGTTTTTT. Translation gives CASSHGTLSAGELFF.

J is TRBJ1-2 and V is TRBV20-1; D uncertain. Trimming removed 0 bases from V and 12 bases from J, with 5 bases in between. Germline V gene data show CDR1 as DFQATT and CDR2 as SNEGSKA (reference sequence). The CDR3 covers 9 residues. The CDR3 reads CSAREGNTF. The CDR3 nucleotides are TGCAGTGCTAGAGAAGGGAACACCTTC.

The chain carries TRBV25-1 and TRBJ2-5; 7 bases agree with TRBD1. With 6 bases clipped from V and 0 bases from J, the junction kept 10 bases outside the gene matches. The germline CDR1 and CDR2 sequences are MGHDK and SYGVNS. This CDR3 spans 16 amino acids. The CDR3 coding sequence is TGTGCCAGCAGCCAAGAAACAGGGGTTTACCAAGAGACCCAGTACTTC. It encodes CASSQETGVYQETQYF.

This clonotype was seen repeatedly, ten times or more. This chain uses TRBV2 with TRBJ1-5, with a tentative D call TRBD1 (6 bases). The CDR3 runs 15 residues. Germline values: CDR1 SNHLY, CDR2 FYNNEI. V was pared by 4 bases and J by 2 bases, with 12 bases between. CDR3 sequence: CASSGGGVGNQPQHF. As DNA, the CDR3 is TGTGCCAGCAGTGGGGGGGGCGTGGGCAATCAGCCCCAGCATTTT.

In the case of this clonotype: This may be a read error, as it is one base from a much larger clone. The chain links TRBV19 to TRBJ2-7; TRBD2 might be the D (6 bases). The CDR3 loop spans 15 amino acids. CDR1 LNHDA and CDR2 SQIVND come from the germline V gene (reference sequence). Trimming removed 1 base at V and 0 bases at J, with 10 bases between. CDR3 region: CASSIGAGPSYEQYF. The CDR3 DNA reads TGTGCCAGTAGTATAGGCGCGGGGCCCTCCTACGAGCAGTACTTC.

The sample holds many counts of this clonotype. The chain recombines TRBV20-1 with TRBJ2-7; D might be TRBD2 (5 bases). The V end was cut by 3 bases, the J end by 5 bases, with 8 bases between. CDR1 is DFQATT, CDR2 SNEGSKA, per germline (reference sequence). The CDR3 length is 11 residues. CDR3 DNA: TGCAGTGCTAGTCACGGGGACGAGCAGTACTTC. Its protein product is CSASHGDEQYF.

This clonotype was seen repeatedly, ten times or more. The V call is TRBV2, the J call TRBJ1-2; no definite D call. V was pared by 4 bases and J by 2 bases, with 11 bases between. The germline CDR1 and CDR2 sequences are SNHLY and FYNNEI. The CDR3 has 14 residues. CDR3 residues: CASSGGSPNYGYTF. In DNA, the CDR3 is TGTGCCAGCAGTGGAGGGTCCCCAAACTATGGCTACACCTTC. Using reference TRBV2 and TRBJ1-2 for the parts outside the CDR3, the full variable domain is EPEVTQTPSHQVTQMGQEVILRCVPISNHLYFYWYRQILGQKVEFLVSFYNNEISEKSEIFDDQFSVERPDGSNFTLKIRSTKLEDSAMYFCASSGGSPNYGYTFGSGTRLTVV.

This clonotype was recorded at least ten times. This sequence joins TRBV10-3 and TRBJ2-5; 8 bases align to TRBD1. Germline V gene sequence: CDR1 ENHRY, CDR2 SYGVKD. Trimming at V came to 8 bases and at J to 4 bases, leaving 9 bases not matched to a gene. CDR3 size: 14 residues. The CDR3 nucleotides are TGTGCCATCTCCACCTCGGACAGGGCAGAGACCCAGTACTTC. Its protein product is CAISTSDRAETQYF.

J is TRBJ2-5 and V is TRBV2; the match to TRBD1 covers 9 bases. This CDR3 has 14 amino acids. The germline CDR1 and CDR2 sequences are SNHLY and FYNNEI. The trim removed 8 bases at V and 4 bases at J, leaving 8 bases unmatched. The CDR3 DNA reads TGTGCCAGCCGCCGGGACAGGGTTCGAGAGACCCAGTACTTC. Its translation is CASRRDRVRETQYF.

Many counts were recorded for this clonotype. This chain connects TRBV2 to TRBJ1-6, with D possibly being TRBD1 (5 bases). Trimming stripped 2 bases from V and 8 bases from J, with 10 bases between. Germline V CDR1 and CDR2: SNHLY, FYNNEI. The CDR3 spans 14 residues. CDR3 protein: CASSEQGNHSPLHF. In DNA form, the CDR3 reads TGTGCCAGCAGTGAACAGGGTAATCATTCACCCCTCCACTTT.

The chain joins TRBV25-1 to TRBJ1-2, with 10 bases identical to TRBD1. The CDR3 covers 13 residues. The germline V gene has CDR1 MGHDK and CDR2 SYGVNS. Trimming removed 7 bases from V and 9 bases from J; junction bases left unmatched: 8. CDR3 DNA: TGTGCCAGCAAGGACAGGACAGGGGGGAGCTACACCTTC. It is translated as CASKDRTGGSYTF.

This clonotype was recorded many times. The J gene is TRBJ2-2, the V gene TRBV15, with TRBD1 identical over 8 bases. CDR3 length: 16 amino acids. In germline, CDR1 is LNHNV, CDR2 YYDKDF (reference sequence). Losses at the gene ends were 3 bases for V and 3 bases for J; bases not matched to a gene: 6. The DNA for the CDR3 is TGTGCCACCAGCAGTCAGGGGGCCCAACACACCGGGGAGCTGTTTTTT. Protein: CATSSQGAQHTGELFF.

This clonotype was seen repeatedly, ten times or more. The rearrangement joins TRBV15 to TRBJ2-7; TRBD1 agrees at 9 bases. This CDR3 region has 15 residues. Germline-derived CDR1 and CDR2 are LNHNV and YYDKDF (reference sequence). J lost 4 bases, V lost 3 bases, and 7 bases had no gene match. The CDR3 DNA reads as TGTGCCACCAGCAGCCCGGGACAGGGTTCATACGAGCAGTACTTC. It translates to CATSSPGQGSYEQYF.

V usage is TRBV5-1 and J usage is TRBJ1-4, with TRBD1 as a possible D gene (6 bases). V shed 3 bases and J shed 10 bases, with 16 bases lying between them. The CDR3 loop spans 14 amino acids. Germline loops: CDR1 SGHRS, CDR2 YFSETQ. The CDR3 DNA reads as TGCGCCAGCAGCTCAGGGACATCGGGTGGAAAACTGTTTTTT. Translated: CASSSGTSGGKLFF.

The CDR3 DNA reads as TGTGCCAGCAGTTACTCGGGGTTGGCCACTGAAGCTTTCTTT. This encodes CASSYSGLATEAFF. The chain couples TRBV6-5 to TRBJ1-1; D unresolved. The V end was cut by 0 bases, the J end by 4 bases, with 9 bases between. Germline V gene data show CDR1 as MNHEY and CDR2 as SVGAGI. This CDR3 has 14 amino acids.

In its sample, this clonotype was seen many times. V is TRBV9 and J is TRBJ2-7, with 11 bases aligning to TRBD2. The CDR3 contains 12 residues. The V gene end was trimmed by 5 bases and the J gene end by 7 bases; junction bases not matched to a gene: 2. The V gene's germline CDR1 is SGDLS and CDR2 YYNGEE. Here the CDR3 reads CASSGTSGEQYF. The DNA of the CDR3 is TGTGCCAGCAGTGGGACTAGCGGTGAGCAGTACTTC.

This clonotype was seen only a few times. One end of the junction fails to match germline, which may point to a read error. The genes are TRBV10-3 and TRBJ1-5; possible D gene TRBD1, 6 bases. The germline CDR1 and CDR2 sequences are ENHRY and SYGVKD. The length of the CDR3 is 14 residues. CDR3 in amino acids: CASSEGAGAQPQHF. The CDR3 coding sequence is TGTGCCAGCAGTGAAGGGGCAGGGGCTCAGCCCCAGCATTTT.